The 6 T cell receptor beta chains below all came from one sample that was sequenced in a study of cytomegalovirus exposure and HLA in healthy donors. Both 60 Vbeta primers and 13 Jbeta primers went into the PCR. The repertoire was sequenced with immunoSEQ multiplex PCR; TCRdb's copy has only in-frame clones and lacks some. The sample includes some 98,000 clones, roughly 9.4% of them seen just once. Sequencing was done on a sample of PBMCs. Every receptor here comes from a man over 45 in good health and CMV-seropositive.

This clone has a handful of counts. The chain carries TRBV5-1 and TRBJ2-3; D call uncertain. The germline gives CDR1 SGHRS, CDR2 YFSETQ. V shed 5 bases and J shed 3 bases, with 4 bases lying between them. This CDR3 has 11 amino acids. The DNA for the CDR3 is TGCGCCAGCAGGGCAACAGATACGCAGTATTTT. It translates to CASRATDTQYF.

This clone occurred a few times. The chain couples TRBV6-6 to TRBJ2-7, with TRBD1 identical over 7 bases. Trimming at V came to 5 bases and at J to 3 bases, leaving 4 bases not matched to a gene. Germline V gene sequence: CDR1 MNHNY, CDR2 SVGAGI (reference sequence). This CDR3 is 13 amino acids long. The CDR3 coding sequence is TGTGCCAGCAGTAAACGGGACAGCTACGAGCAGTACTTC. Translating it yields CASSKRDSYEQYF.

This clone has just a few counts. The chain employs TRBV9 and TRBJ2-1, with 9 bases identical to TRBD2. The CDR3 runs to 16 residues. Germline V gene lookup returns CDR1 SGDLS and CDR2 YYNGEE. The ends lost 3 bases at V and 7 bases at J; junction bases unmatched: 11. The CDR3 region is CASSARLAERSNEQFF. The CDR3 nucleotides read TGTGCCAGCAGCGCAAGACTAGCGGAGAGAAGTAATGAGCAGTTCTTC.

This clone has more than one count but fewer than ten. This chain links TRBV5-6 with TRBJ2-3; D not resolved. Germline CDR1 and CDR2: SGHDT and YYEEEE. The germline V and J ends were trimmed by 2 bases and 11 bases, with 18 bases remaining between them. This CDR3 is 14 amino acids long. The DNA of the CDR3 is TGTGCCAGCAGCTTTTTCGTAACTCGTCCGGTGCAGTATTTT. Its protein is CASSFFVTRPVQYF.

The chain links TRBV7-2 to TRBJ2-5; 10 bases fit TRBD2. The CDR3 consists of 17 residues. Germline-derived CDR1 and CDR2 are SGHTA and FQGNSA. The trim removed 5 bases at V and 4 bases at J, leaving 13 bases unmatched. CDR3 region: CASSPPTSGISGETQYF. CDR3 coding DNA: TGTGCCAGCAGCCCCCCTACTAGCGGGATTTCAGGAGAGACCCAGTACTTC.

The V and J genes are TRBV7-3 and TRBJ2-5, with a possible D match to TRBD1 (5 bases). The CDR3 extends over 13 amino acids. Germline assignment: CDR1 SGHTA and CDR2 FQGTGA. V was clipped by 5 bases and J by 1 base, with 8 bases between them. CDR3 nucleotides: TGTGCCAGCAGCCCAGGGTTCCAAGAGACCCAGTACTTC. Translating gives CASSPGFQETQYF.